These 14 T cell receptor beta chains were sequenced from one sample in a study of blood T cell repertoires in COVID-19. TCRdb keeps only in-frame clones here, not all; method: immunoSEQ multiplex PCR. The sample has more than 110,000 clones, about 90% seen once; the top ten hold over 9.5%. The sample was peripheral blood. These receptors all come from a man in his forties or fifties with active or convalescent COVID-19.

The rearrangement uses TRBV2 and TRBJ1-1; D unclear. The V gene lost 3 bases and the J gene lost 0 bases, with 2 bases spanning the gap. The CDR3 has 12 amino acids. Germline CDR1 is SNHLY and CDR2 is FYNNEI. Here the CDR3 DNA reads TGTGCCAGCAGTGACTTGAACACTGAAGCTTTCTTT. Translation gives CASSDLNTEAFF.

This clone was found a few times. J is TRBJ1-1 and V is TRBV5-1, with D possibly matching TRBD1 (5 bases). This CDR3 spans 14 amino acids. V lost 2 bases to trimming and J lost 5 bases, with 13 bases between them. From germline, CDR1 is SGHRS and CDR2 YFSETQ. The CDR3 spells CASSFSGSDTEAFF. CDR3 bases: TGCGCCAGCAGCTTTTCAGGGTCGGATACTGAAGCTTTCTTT. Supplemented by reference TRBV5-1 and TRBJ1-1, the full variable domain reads KAGVTQTPRYLIKTRGQQVTLSCSPISGHRSVSWYQQTPGQGLQFLFEYFSETQRNKGNFPGRFSGRQFSNSRSEMNVSTLELGDSALYLCASSFSGSDTEAFFGQGTRLTVV.

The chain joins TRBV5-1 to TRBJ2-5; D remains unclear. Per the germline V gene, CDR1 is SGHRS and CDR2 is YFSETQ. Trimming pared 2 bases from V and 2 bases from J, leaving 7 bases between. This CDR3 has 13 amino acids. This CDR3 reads CASSFNLQETQYF. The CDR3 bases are TGCGCCAGCAGCTTTAATCTACAAGAGACCCAGTACTTC. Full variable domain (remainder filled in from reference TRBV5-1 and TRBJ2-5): KAGVTQTPRYLIKTRGQQVTLSCSPISGHRSVSWYQQTPGQGLQFLFEYFSETQRNKGNFPGRFSGRQFSNSRSEMNVSTLELGDSALYLCASSFNLQETQYFGPGTRLLVL.

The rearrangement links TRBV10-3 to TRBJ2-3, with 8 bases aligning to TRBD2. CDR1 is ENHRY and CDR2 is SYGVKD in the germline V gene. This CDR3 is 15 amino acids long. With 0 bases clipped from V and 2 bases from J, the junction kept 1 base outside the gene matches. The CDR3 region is CAISESGLVTDTQYF. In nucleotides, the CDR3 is TGTGCCATCAGTGAGTCGGGACTAGTCACAGATACGCAGTATTTT.

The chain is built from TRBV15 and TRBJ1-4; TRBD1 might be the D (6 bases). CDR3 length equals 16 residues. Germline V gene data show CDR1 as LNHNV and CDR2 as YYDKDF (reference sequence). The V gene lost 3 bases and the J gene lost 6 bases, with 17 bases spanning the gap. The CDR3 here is CATSRDEQGSYEKLFF. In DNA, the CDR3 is TGTGCCACCAGCAGGGATGAACAGGGTAGTTATGAAAAACTGTTTTTT.

The CDR3 DNA reads as TGCGCCAGCAGCTCCGGGACAGTTGGGATCACAGATACGCAGTATTTT. Its translation: CASSSGTVGITDTQYF. The chain joins TRBV5-1 to TRBJ2-3; TRBD1 matches 7 bases. The CDR3 sequence is 16 residues long. Germline V CDR1 and CDR2: SGHRS, YFSETQ. J lost 2 bases, V lost 3 bases, and 9 bases had no gene match. Drawing the rest from reference TRBV5-1 and TRBJ2-3, the complete variable domain is KAGVTQTPRYLIKTRGQQVTLSCSPISGHRSVSWYQQTPGQGLQFLFEYFSETQRNKGNFPGRFSGRQFSNSRSEMNVSTLELGDSALYLCASSSGTVGITDTQYFGPGTRLTVL.

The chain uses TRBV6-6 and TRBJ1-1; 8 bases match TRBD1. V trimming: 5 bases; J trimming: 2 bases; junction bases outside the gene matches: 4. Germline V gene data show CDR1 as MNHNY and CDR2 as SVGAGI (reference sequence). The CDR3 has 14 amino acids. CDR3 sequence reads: CASSDRGSNTEAFF. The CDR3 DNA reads TGTGCCAGCAGTGACAGGGGTTCTAACACTGAAGCTTTCTTT.

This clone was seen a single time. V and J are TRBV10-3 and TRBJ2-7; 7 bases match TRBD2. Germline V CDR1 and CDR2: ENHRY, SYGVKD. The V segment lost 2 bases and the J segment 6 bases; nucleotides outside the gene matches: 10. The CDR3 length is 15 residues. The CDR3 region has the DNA TGTGCCATCAGTGAGGGCGTAGGACTAGGGGCCGAGCAGTACTTC. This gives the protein CAISEGVGLGAEQYF.

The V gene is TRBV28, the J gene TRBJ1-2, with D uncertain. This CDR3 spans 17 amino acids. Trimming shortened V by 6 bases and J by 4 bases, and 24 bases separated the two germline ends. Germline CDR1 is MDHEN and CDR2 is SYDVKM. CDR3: CASSNLDPAGPIYGYTF. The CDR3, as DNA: TGTGCCAGCAGCAACCTCGATCCGGCAGGCCCCATCTATGGCTACACCTTC.

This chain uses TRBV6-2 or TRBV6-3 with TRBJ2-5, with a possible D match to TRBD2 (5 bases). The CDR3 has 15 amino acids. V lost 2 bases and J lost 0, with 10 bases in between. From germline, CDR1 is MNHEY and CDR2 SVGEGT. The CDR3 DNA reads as TGTGCCAGCAGTTACGGTGGGCGGGACCAAGAGACCCAGTACTTC. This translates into CASSYGGRDQETQYF.

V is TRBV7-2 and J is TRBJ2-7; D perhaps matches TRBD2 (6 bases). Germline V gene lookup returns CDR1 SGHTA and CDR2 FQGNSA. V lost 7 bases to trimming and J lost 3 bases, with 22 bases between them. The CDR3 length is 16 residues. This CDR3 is CASTVGIPGLYYEQYF. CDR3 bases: TGTGCCAGCACCGTTGGTATTCCGGGACTCTACTACGAGCAGTACTTC.

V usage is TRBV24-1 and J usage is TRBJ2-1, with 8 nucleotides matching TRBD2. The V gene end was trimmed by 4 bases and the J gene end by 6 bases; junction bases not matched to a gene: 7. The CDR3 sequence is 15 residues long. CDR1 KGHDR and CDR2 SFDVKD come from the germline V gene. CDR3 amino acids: CATSDPGLGVNEQFF. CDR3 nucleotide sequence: TGTGCCACCAGTGACCCGGGACTAGGGGTCAATGAGCAGTTCTTC.

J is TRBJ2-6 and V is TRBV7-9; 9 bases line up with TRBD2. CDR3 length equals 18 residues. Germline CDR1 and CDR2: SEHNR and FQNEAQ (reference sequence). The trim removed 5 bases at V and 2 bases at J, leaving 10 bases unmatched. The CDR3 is CASSPRLAGDPGANVLTF. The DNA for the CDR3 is TGTGCCAGCAGCCCGCGTTTAGCGGGAGACCCTGGGGCCAACGTCCTGACTTTC.

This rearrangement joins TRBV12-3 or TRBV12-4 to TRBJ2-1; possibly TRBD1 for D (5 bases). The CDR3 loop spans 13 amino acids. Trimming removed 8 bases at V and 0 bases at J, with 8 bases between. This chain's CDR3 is CASDRSSYNEQFF. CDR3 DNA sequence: TGTGCCAGCGACAGAAGCTCCTACAATGAGCAGTTCTTC.